This T cell receptor beta chain was recovered during a study of OX40 agonist ivuxolimab in advanced cancers. Across the whole study: The study gave patients intravenous ivuxolimab at 0.01 to 10 mg/kg every 2 weeks. Three patients got partial responses; one had hepatocellular carcinoma and two had cutaneous melanoma.

The repertoire was sequenced with immunoSEQ multiplex PCR; TCRdb's copy has only in-frame clones and lacks some. The sample contains 50,000 to 70,000 clones, 84% of which appear only once. Study conclusions and caveats: At 0.1 to 3.0 mg/kg and by week 6, clonal expansion occurred in CD4+ and CD8+ blood T cells.

V was trimmed by 5 bases and J by 0 bases, leaving 8 bases between them. The CDR3 consists of 14 residues. Germline V gene sequence: CDR1 SEHNR, CDR2 FQNEAQ (reference sequence). Notes on this clone: The target antigen is unknown.

The clonotype was recovered from an adult with an advanced solid tumor such as melanoma, head and neck, liver or kidney cancer. This sample comprised CD4+ or CD8+ T cells sorted from blood, obtained in a trial of the OX40 agonist ivuxolimab. The chain has TRBV7-9 and TRBJ1-3; D call uncertain. In nucleotides, the CDR3 is TGTGCCAGCAGCCCACAGAGCTCTGGAAACACCATATATTTT. Amino acids: CASSPQSSGNTIYF. Looking up the rest from reference TRBV7-9 and TRBJ1-3 gives the full variable domain: DTGVSQNPRHKITKRGQNVTFRCDPISEHNRLYWYRQTLGQGPEFLTYFQNEAQLEKSRLLSDRFSAERPKGSFSTLEIQRTEQGDSAMYLCASSPQSSGNTIYFGEGSWLTVV.